This T cell receptor (beta chain) derives from a study of T cell responses to AZD1222 COVID-19 vaccine. Study-level information: Recipients boosted at about 4 weeks or about 12 weeks are pooled.

A note on this clone: What it recognizes is unknown.

Study conclusions and caveats: Donors, mostly white British, included more females; clonal diversity was possibly underestimated. Spike was spanned by vaccine-associated CD4 TCRs, with dominance at 160-218 and 743-854.

Trimming removed 3 bases from V and 3 bases from J, with 9 bases in between. This CDR3 contains 13 residues. Only in-frame clones appear in the TCRdb table, and some are missing; sequencing was by immunoSEQ multiplex PCR. This sample has 120,000 or so clones, with 85% to 90% found just once. Sequencing used peripheral blood, obtained on day 0 of AZD1222 vaccination. This sequence joins TRBV12-3 or TRBV12-4 and TRBJ2-7; the D gene is possibly TRBD2 (5 bases). This TCR came from an adult in good health. The CDR3, as DNA: TGTGCCAGCAGTTTGGTGGGAGTCTACGAGCAGTACTTC. This sequence encodes CASSLVGVYEQYF.